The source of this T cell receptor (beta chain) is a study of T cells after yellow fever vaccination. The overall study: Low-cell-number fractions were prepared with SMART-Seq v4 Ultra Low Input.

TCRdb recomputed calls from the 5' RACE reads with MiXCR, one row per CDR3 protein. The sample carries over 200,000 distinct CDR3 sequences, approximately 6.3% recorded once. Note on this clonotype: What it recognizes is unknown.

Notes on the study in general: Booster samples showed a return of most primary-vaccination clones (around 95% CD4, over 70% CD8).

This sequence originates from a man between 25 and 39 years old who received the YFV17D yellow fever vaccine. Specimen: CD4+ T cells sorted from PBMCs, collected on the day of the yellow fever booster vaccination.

CDR3 sequence reads: CASSWESLNEQFF. The CDR3 coding sequence is TGCGCCAGCAGCTGGGAATCGCTGAATGAGCAGTTCTTC. V gene TRBV5-1 combines with J gene TRBJ2-1; D uncertain. Germline CDR1 reads SGHRS; CDR2 reads YFSETQ. The germline V and J ends were trimmed by 3 bases and 7 bases, with 11 bases remaining between them. The CDR3 spans 13 residues.